This note documents a single TCR beta chain sequence. Antigen: not known. Unique molecular identifiers were present in the TCR beta cDNA libraries. When 1 to 10 million T cells were used, they gave some 520,000 cDNA molecules. MiXCR was run by TCRdb on the PCR reads, yielding one entry per CDR3 protein. Of over 250,000 distinct CDR3 sequences listed, 30% to 45% are singletons. The sample comes from a study of post-analysis software for immune sequencing data. About the study: Several disease courses (relapsing-remitting, secondary progressive and progressive-relapsing) of multiple sclerosis were included.

The CDR3 has 14 residues. Trimming shortened V by 2 bases and J by 2 bases, and 10 bases separated the two germline ends. Germline CDR1 is SGHKS and CDR2 is YYEKEE (reference sequence). Study results and limitations: Same-batch preparations were strongly co-clustered by F measure. Patients with multiple sclerosis recorded significantly lower normalized Chao1 diversity than controls, the study found. The study found TRBV5-6, TRBV5-1 and TRBV20-1 among a few TRBV segments more frequent in patients than controls.

The sequence was collected from a girl aged 10-17 years with multiple sclerosis. The genes are TRBV5-5 and TRBJ2-5; D is perhaps TRBD2 (5 bases). The sequenced sample consisted of blood. The CDR3 DNA reads TGTGCCAGCAGCTTCGGACTTGCTCAAGAGACCCAGTACTTC. Protein: CASSFGLAQETQYF.